The 28 T cell receptor beta chains presented below share a single source sample, sequenced in a study of cytomegalovirus exposure and HLA in healthy donors (dated by TCRdb to 2017 to 2019). Library preparation used the immunoSEQ multiplex PCR assay. For the multiplex PCR, a mixture combining 60 forward primers for TCR Vbeta segments and 13 reverse primers for TCR Jbeta segments was used. This immuneACCESS table, as held by TCRdb, lists in-frame sequences with V and J called but not all clones. Of the missing ones, under half trace to an unresolved V gene in checked studies; the others have no known cause. In all, the sample holds roughly 100,000 clones, and 83% of those were seen once. Of the sample, 5.5% to 7% falls within the top ten clones. The sequencing sample was made of PBMCs. Source of these receptors: a man aged 18 to 35 in good health and CMV-seronegative.

The chain combines TRBV6-5 with TRBJ2-1; 7 positions match TRBD2. Per the germline V gene, CDR1 is MNHEY and CDR2 is SVGAGI. The trim removed 10 bases at V and 0 bases at J, leaving 6 bases unmatched. This CDR3 region has 14 residues. The CDR3 loop reads CATSTSFSYNEQFF. The CDR3 nucleotides are TGTGCCACCTCGACTAGCTTCTCCTACAATGAGCAGTTCTTC.

This chain joins TRBV27 and TRBJ1-1; weak D call: TRBD1 (5 bases). The germline CDR1 and CDR2 sequences are MNHEY and SMNVEV (reference sequence). The ends were cut back, 7 bases at V and 0 bases at J, with 12 bases in the middle. This CDR3 is 14 amino acids long. The CDR3 sequence is CASTSGLMNTEAFF. The CDR3 region has the DNA TGTGCCAGCACATCAGGGCTTATGAACACTGAAGCTTTCTTT.

The chain uses TRBV7-9 and TRBJ1-5; D might be TRBD1 (6 bases). Looked up from germline, CDR1 is SEHNR and CDR2 is FQNEAQ (reference sequence). Trimming took off 1 base at V and 6 bases at J, with 10 bases between the two ends. The CDR3 is made up of 14 amino acids. The DNA for the CDR3 is TGTGCCAGCAGCTTAGAACGGGGGGCTCAGCCCCAGCATTTT. It codes for CASSLERGAQPQHF.

This chain uses TRBV7-6 with TRBJ1-1; D call uncertain. CDR1 is SGHVS, CDR2 FNYEAQ, per germline. This CDR3 is 13 amino acids long. The V gene lost 2 bases and the J gene lost 3 bases, with 7 bases spanning the gap. CDR3 region: CASSLSPDTEAFF. CDR3 coding DNA: TGTGCCAGCAGCTTAAGTCCAGACACTGAAGCTTTCTTT.

J is TRBJ2-5 and V is TRBV7-2; 7 bases align to TRBD1. CDR3 length: 15 amino acids. V was clipped by 1 base and J by 5 bases; unmatched bases: 7. Germline V gives CDR1 SGHTA, CDR2 FQGNSA. The CDR3 spells CASSLDRGMRETQYF. CDR3 DNA: TGTGCCAGCAGCTTAGACAGGGGAATGCGGGAGACCCAGTACTTC.

The chain uses TRBV28 and TRBJ2-1, with TRBD2 as a possible D gene (5 bases). In germline, CDR1 is MDHEN, CDR2 SYDVKM. This CDR3 contains 12 residues. Trimming shortened V by 5 bases and J by 9 bases, and 11 bases separated the two germline ends. The CDR3 nucleotides are TGTGCCAGCAGTCGGTTTGGAGGTGAGCAGTTCTTC. This gives the protein CASSRFGGEQFF. Full variable domain (missing parts from reference TRBV28 and TRBJ2-1): DVKVTQSSRYLVKRTGEKVFLECVQDMDHENMFWYRQDPGLGLRLIYFSYDVKMKEKGDIPEGYSVSREKKERFSLILESASTNQTSMYLCASSRFGGEQFFGPGTRLTVL.

The genes are TRBV11-2 and TRBJ2-1, with D possibly TRBD1 on 6 matching bases. The CDR3 has 12 residues. From germline, CDR1 is SGHAT and CDR2 FQNNGV. The germline V and J ends were trimmed by 3 bases and 7 bases, with 7 bases remaining between them. CDR3 residues: CASSFQGNEQFF. The CDR3 DNA sequence: TGTGCCAGCAGCTTTCAGGGGAATGAGCAGTTCTTC.

This clone was observed a few times. This chain uses TRBV11-2 with TRBJ1-2; 7 bases map to TRBD1. Germline V lookup: CDR1 SGHAT, CDR2 FQNNGV. J gave up 8 bases and V 0 bases, and 12 bases lay outside the gene matches. The CDR3 totals 16 residues. DNA for the CDR3: TGTGCCAGCAGCTTAGATACGGACAGGTATGGGCGAGGCTACACCTTC. Its protein product is CASSLDTDRYGRGYTF.

The chain carries TRBV10-2 and TRBJ2-5; weak D call: TRBD1 (6 bases). CDR1 is WSHSY, CDR2 SAAADI, per germline. V was trimmed by 9 bases and J by 0 bases, leaving 17 bases between them. The CDR3 totals 15 residues. Written as DNA, the CDR3 is TGCGCCAGGGACCGGTCAGGGGCCCACCAAGAGACCCAGTACTTC. Its translation: CARDRSGAHQETQYF.

This chain connects TRBV6-1 to TRBJ2-7; TRBD1 matches 9 bases. The CDR3 contains 15 residues. V shed 2 bases and J 2 bases; nucleotides not matched to a gene: 4. Germline V CDR1 and CDR2: MNHNS, SASEGT. The CDR3 region is CASSETDRGPYEQYF. The CDR3 bases are TGTGCCAGCAGTGAAACGGACAGGGGACCCTACGAGCAGTACTTC.

V usage is TRBV2 and J usage is TRBJ1-1, with 7 nucleotides matching TRBD1. Germline-derived CDR1 and CDR2 are SNHLY and FYNNEI. After removal of 9 bases from V and 1 base from J, the junction contained 5 bases not matched to a gene. The length of the CDR3 is 13 residues. CDR3 sequence (DNA): TGTGCCAGTTCCGGGACAGCGAACACTGAAGCTTTCTTT. Its translation is CASSGTANTEAFF.

The chain links TRBV25-1 to TRBJ2-7; a possible D gene is TRBD1 (6 bases). V was clipped by 4 bases and J by 4 bases, with 11 bases between them. The CDR3 contains 13 residues. From germline, CDR1 is MGHDK and CDR2 SYGVNS. For the CDR3, the DNA is TGTGCCAGCAGTGTACAGGGAAGGTACGAGCAGTACTTC. Protein: CASSVQGRYEQYF.

The chain recombines TRBV2 with TRBJ2-5; D may be TRBD1 (5 bases). The V gene lost 4 bases and the J gene lost 2 bases, with 8 bases spanning the gap. The germline CDR1 and CDR2 sequences are SNHLY and FYNNEI. This CDR3 has 13 residues. CDR3 sequence: CASSVDTQETQYF. DNA for the CDR3: TGTGCCAGCAGTGTGGACACACAAGAGACCCAGTACTTC.

The CDR3 loop reads CASSESLVRRDTQYF. The CDR3 DNA reads TGTGCCAGCAGTGAGAGTCTAGTTCGTAGGGATACGCAGTATTTT. The rearrangement uses TRBV25-1 and TRBJ2-3, with D uncertain. Germline values: CDR1 MGHDK, CDR2 SYGVNS. Trimming removed 3 bases at V and 6 bases at J, with 16 bases between. The CDR3 length is 15 residues.

This CDR3 is CASSFQYRTSGFYNEQFF. CDR3 nucleotides: TGTGCCAGCAGTTTCCAATACCGGACTAGCGGGTTTTACAATGAGCAGTTCTTC. V is TRBV27 and J is TRBJ2-1; 11 nucleotides match TRBD2. Trimming removed 3 bases from V and 4 bases from J; junction bases left unmatched: 11. Looked up from germline, CDR1 is MNHEY and CDR2 is SMNVEV (reference sequence). The CDR3 is 18 residues long.

This clone is medium-sized. V usage is TRBV7-2 and J usage is TRBJ2-5; 10 bases match TRBD2. The CDR3 is 17 amino acids. V shed 6 bases, J shed 5 bases, and the junction held 15 bases outside the gene matches. The V gene's germline CDR1 is SGHTA and CDR2 FQGNSA. This CDR3 is CASSPALSSGRSETQYF. The DNA for the CDR3 is TGTGCCAGCAGTCCAGCGTTGTCTAGCGGGAGAAGTGAGACCCAGTACTTC.

The chain joins TRBV6-1 to TRBJ1-6, with TRBD1 matching 9 bases. Trimming took 6 bases from V and 10 from J; bases not matched to a gene: 7. Looked up from germline, CDR1 is MNHNS and CDR2 is SASEGT. The CDR3 contains 14 residues. The CDR3 spells CASSRQGDQSPLHF. The CDR3 coding sequence is TGTGCCAGCAGCAGACAGGGGGATCAGTCACCCCTCCACTTT.

The gene calls are TRBV7-3 and TRBJ1-2, with 11 bases fitting TRBD1. V shed 2 bases and J 7 bases; nucleotides not matched to a gene: 6. This CDR3 spans 15 amino acids. Per the germline V gene, CDR1 is SGHTA and CDR2 is FQGTGA. The DNA for the CDR3 is TGTGCCAGCAGCTTAGGGACAGGGGGGGCAAGTGGCTACACCTTC. Translated, it gives CASSLGTGGASGYTF.

The chain employs TRBV5-1 and TRBJ2-5; 7 bases match TRBD2. Germline CDR1 SGHRS, CDR2 YFSETQ. The CDR3 extends over 14 amino acids. V gave up 4 bases and J gave up 0 bases; unmatched junction bases: 3. The CDR3 sequence: CASSAGLDQETQYF. CDR3 in DNA: TGCGCCAGCAGCGCCGGACTAGACCAAGAGACCCAGTACTTC.

The chain is built from TRBV29-1 and TRBJ2-2; TRBD2 matches 11 bases. The V gene end was trimmed by 7 bases and the J gene end by 5 bases; junction bases not matched to a gene: 9. The length of the CDR3 is 15 residues. Germline V gene lookup returns CDR1 SQVTM and CDR2 ANQGSEA. The CDR3 loop reads CSALLAGDRTGELFF. The CDR3 DNA follows: TGCAGCGCTCTACTAGCGGGAGACCGGACCGGGGAGCTGTTTTTT.

CDR3 sequence: CASSVDIQYGYTF. The CDR3 DNA reads TGTGCCAGCAGCGTCGACATACAATATGGCTACACCTTC. This chain connects TRBV6-5 to TRBJ1-2; D not resolved. Trimming took off 6 bases at V and 5 bases at J, with 13 bases between the two ends. Germline lookup yields CDR1 MNHEY and CDR2 SVGAGI. CDR3 size: 13 residues.

The chain uses TRBV21-1 and TRBJ2-1; the table's TRBD2 call for D was not verified on the DNA. TRBV21-1 is tagged as a pseudogene. CDR3 length equals 14 residues. CDR3: CASSKESYYNEQFF. DNA for the CDR3: TGTGCCAGCAGCAAAGAGAGTTACTACAATGAGCAGTTCTTC.

This clone showed up just once. The chain employs TRBV14 and TRBJ1-2, with a weak D call TRBD1 (6 bases). Deletions cut 6 bases from V and 4 bases from J, with 15 bases between. The germline CDR1 and CDR2 sequences are SGHDN and FVKESK. The CDR3 loop spans 14 amino acids. This chain's CDR3 is CASSRTDLFYGYTF. As DNA, the CDR3 is TGTGCCAGCAGTCGGACAGATCTTTTCTATGGCTACACCTTC.

The rearrangement links TRBV5-1 to TRBJ1-6, with 7 nucleotides matching TRBD1. V lost 4 bases, J lost 7 bases, and 2 bases stayed unmatched. The CDR3 extends over 13 amino acids. Germline CDR1 SGHRS, CDR2 YFSETQ. The CDR3 spells CASSLQGNSPLHF. CDR3 nucleotide sequence: TGCGCCAGCAGCCTACAGGGGAATTCACCCCTCCACTTT.

The chain uses TRBV9 and TRBJ2-7, with a possible D match to TRBD1 (5 bases). V dropped 1 base and J dropped 3 bases, with 14 bases sitting between them. This CDR3 region has 15 residues. Germline values: CDR1 SGDLS, CDR2 YYNGEE. The CDR3 region has the DNA TGTGCCAGCAGCGTACGAGACAGTTCTTACTACGAGCAGTACTTC. Its protein is CASSVRDSSYYEQYF.

The chain has TRBV5-6 and TRBJ2-5; tentatively, D is TRBD2 (5 bases). CDR3 length equals 14 residues. Trimming pared 4 bases from V and 3 bases from J, leaving 13 bases between. Germline CDR1 SGHDT, CDR2 YYEEEE. CDR3 in DNA: TGTGCCAGCAGCGCGGGTCCGAAGAAAGAGACCCAGTACTTC. Translating it yields CASSAGPKKETQYF.

The gene calls are TRBV13 and TRBJ2-7, with D perhaps TRBD2 (6 bases). The CDR3 is 13 amino acids. V lost 7 bases, J lost 3 bases, and 13 bases lay in between. Per the germline V gene, CDR1 is PRHDT and CDR2 is FYEKMQ (reference sequence). CDR3 coding DNA: TGTGCCAGCAAATTGCGGGGAGGCTACGAGCAGTACTTC. Amino acids: CASKLRGGYEQYF.

The V gene is TRBV13, the J gene TRBJ1-2, with D maybe TRBD1 (6 bases). This CDR3 region has 14 residues. Germline lookup yields CDR1 PRHDT and CDR2 FYEKMQ (reference sequence). V gave up 5 bases and J gave up 2 bases, with 12 bases separating them. The DNA of the CDR3 is TGTGCCAGCAGCAAATGGGACACGAACTATGGCTACACCTTC. Encoded protein: CASSKWDTNYGYTF.